Listed here are 20 T cell receptor beta chains from one sample, sequenced in a study of blood T cells in healthy people across ages. Primers used in a second PCR of about 6 to 11 cycles were a sample-barcoded 5' primer and a J-beta primer mix. TCRdb reanalysed the 5' RACE reads using MiXCR and keeps one entry per CDR3 protein. The sample includes hundreds of thousands of distinct CDR3 sequences, roughly 50% of them seen just once. The specimen sequenced was blood. The receptors were sampled from a woman in her sixties or seventies in good health.

The chain carries TRBV20-1 and TRBJ2-1; D may be TRBD2 (5 bases). The better agreement between TRBJ2-7 and the DNA end casts doubt on the J call. Germline V gives CDR1 DFQATT, CDR2 SNEGSKA (reference sequence). This CDR3 contains 16 residues. The CDR3 region has the DNA TGCAGTGCTGTAACGGAGGCCCCAAGCTCCTACAATGAGCAGTACTTC. Translating gives CSAVTEAPSSYNEQYF.

This clonotype was recorded at least ten times. The CDR3 region is CASNPGTDQETQYF. CDR3 DNA: TGTGCCAGCAACCCTGGGACAGACCAAGAGACCCAGTACTTC. V gene TRBV3-1 combines with J gene TRBJ2-5, with 7 bases lining up with TRBD1. The CDR3 runs 14 residues. Germline CDR1 reads LGHDT; CDR2 reads YNNKEL (reference sequence). V gave up 7 bases and J gave up 0 bases; unmatched junction bases: 5.

The rearrangement uses TRBV25-1 and TRBJ2-5; a weak D match, TRBD1 (6 bases). V lost 8 bases and J 13 bases, leaving 20 bases between the germline ends. Germline loops: CDR1 MGHDK, CDR2 SYGVNS. There are 12 residues in the CDR3. The CDR3 bases are TGTGCCAGCGGACAGAGTCTCGGAGGTTGGTACTTC. Amino acid sequence: CASGQSLGGWYF. Using reference TRBV25-1 and TRBJ2-5 for the parts outside the CDR3, the full variable domain is EADIYQTPRYLVIGTGKKITLECSQTMGHDKMYWYQQDPGMELHLIHYSYGVNSTEKGDLSSESTVSRIRTEHFPLTLESARPSHTSQYLCASGQSLGGWYFGPGTRLLVL.

As for this clonotype: An end of the junction does not agree with germline; a read error may underlie this. The chain carries TRBV5-1 and TRBJ2-5, with 7 bases fitting TRBD1. Germline V lookup: CDR1 SGHRS, CDR2 YFSETQ. This CDR3 spans 14 amino acids. In DNA form, the CDR3 reads TGCGCCGGCAGCCCCAGGGGGTGGCAAGAGACCCAGTACTTC. It encodes CAGSPRGWQETQYF.

This clonotype showed up many times. V and J are TRBV29-1 and TRBJ2-2; TRBD2 agrees at 10 bases. The CDR3 extends over 16 amino acids. Per the germline V gene, CDR1 is SQVTM and CDR2 is ANQGSEA. V dropped 4 bases and J dropped 5; count of bases not matched to a gene: 10. CDR3 DNA sequence: TGCAGCGTTGTTTGGCTAGCGGGAGCGAGGACCGGGGAGCTGTTTTTT. Its translation is CSVVWLAGARTGELFF.

The gene calls are TRBV7-9 and TRBJ2-1, with 7 positions matching TRBD2. The CDR3 runs 14 residues. Germline V gene data show CDR1 as SEHNR and CDR2 as FQNEAQ (reference sequence). Trimming took 1 base from V and 5 from J; bases not matched to a gene: 2. CDR3 protein: CASSLGTSDNEQFF. The CDR3 DNA is TGTGCCAGCAGCTTAGGAACTAGCGACAATGAGCAGTTCTTC.

The chain recombines TRBV29-1 with TRBJ1-1; no reliable D call. This CDR3 region has 12 residues. Trimming left V 6 bases short and J 0 bases short, with 8 bases between. Looked up from germline, CDR1 is SQVTM and CDR2 is ANQGSEA. The CDR3 nucleotides read TGCAGCGTCCCAGGACTGAACACTGAAGCTTTCTTT. This translates into CSVPGLNTEAFF.

This chain joins TRBV30 and TRBJ2-7; 10 bases fit TRBD1. In germline, CDR1 is GTSNPN, CDR2 SVGIG (reference sequence). V gave up 0 bases and J gave up 3 bases; unmatched junction bases: 2. The length of the CDR3 is 14 residues. The CDR3 here is CAWSVGTGVYEQYF. The CDR3 nucleotides read TGTGCCTGGAGTGTGGGGACAGGGGTCTACGAGCAGTACTTC.

The V and J genes are TRBV7-9 and TRBJ1-2; TRBD1 aligns across 7 bases. Trimming took 5 bases from V and 7 from J; bases not matched to a gene: 10. CDR3 length equals 14 residues. The germline CDR1 and CDR2 sequences are SEHNR and FQNEAQ (reference sequence). CDR3 region: CASSDRVRIGGYTF. DNA for the CDR3: TGTGCCAGCAGCGACAGGGTTAGGATCGGTGGCTACACCTTC.

This chain joins TRBV28 and TRBJ2-1; D gene ambiguous. The germline CDR1 and CDR2 sequences are MDHEN and SYDVKM. The CDR3 covers 11 residues. V was pared by 8 bases and J by 7 bases, with 9 bases between. CDR3 sequence (DNA): TGTGCCAGCGAAATGTATAATGAGCAGTTCTTC. This translates into CASEMYNEQFF.

Worth noting for this clonotype: A clone one base away is much larger, so this may be a read error. The chain joins TRBV10-3 to TRBJ2-7; 7 nucleotides agree with TRBD2. The closer fit of TRBJ2-4 to the DNA end suggests the J call may be wrong. This CDR3 region has 16 residues. CDR1 and CDR2 from the germline V gene are ENHRY and SYGVKD. The CDR3 loop is CATSDPSGVAGNIQYF. As DNA, the CDR3 is TGTGCCACCAGTGACCCCAGCGGGGTGGCAGGAAACATTCAGTACTTC.

In its sample, this clonotype was seen a few times. V is TRBV12-3 or TRBV12-4 and J is TRBJ1-1; TRBD1 might be the D (5 bases). Trimming removed 5 bases from V and 10 bases from J, with 17 bases in between. The CDR3 has 13 amino acids. The CDR3 nucleotides are TGTGCCAGCAGTATCAGACAGTTAGGGCGAGCTTTCTTT. This encodes CASSIRQLGRAFF.

About this clonotype itself: One base away lies a much larger clone, so this may be a sequencing read error. The chain has TRBV6-1 and TRBJ1-2; D remains unclear. The CDR3 is 13 residues long. Germline V gene data show CDR1 as MNHNS and CDR2 as SASEGT. The CDR3 DNA is TGTGCCTGCAGTAGGGCAGCTAACTATGGCTACACCTTC. It translates to CACSRAANYGYTF.

The chain combines TRBV27 with TRBJ2-1; 7 bases are shared with TRBD1. The CDR3 totals 15 residues. CDR1 and CDR2 (germline): MNHEY, SMNVEV (reference sequence). V dropped 5 bases and J dropped 6; count of bases not matched to a gene: 10. The CDR3 reads CASSLQTGAGNEQFF. The CDR3 DNA is TGTGCCAGCAGTCTTCAAACAGGGGCCGGCAATGAGCAGTTCTTC.

The chain carries TRBV7-2 and TRBJ2-5; 13 nucleotides align to TRBD2. The CDR3 totals 13 residues. CDR1 is SGHTA and CDR2 is FQGNSA in the germline V gene. The trim removed 0 bases at V and 11 bases at J, leaving 0 bases unmatched. CDR3 nucleotides: TGTGCCAGCAGCTTAGCGACTAGCGGGGGGCAGTACTTC. It specifies CASSLATSGGQYF. The full variable domain, completed using reference TRBV7-2 and TRBJ2-5, is GAGVSQSPSNKVTEKGKDVELRCDPISGHTALYWYRQSLGQGLEFLIYFQGNSAPDKSGLPSDRFSAERTGGSVSTLTIQRTQQEDSAVYLCASSLATSGGQYFGPGTRLLVL.

The chain has TRBV20-1 and TRBJ2-2; 8 bases align to TRBD2. Germline CDR1 and CDR2: DFQATT and SNEGSKA (reference sequence). The length of the CDR3 is 16 residues. V dropped 1 base and J dropped 3; count of bases not matched to a gene: 7. The CDR3 DNA is TGCAGTGCTAGAGTGTTCCTAGCGGGCCACACCGGGGAGCTGTTTTTT. Residues: CSARVFLAGHTGELFF.

This clonotype showed up just a few times. The chain is built from TRBV9 and TRBJ2-1, with TRBD2 matching 8 bases. This CDR3 is 15 amino acids long. Trimming at V came to 0 bases and at J to 7 bases, leaving 6 bases not matched to a gene. Germline assignment: CDR1 SGDLS and CDR2 YYNGEE. CDR3 sequence: CASSVASSGRNEQFF. The DNA for the CDR3 is TGTGCCAGCAGCGTAGCTTCTAGCGGGCGGAATGAGCAGTTCTTC.

Only a few counts were recorded for this clonotype. The rearrangement joins TRBV20-1 to TRBJ1-2, with D unclear. The V gene lost 5 bases and the J gene lost 5 bases, with 9 bases spanning the gap. Per germline, CDR1 DFQATT and CDR2 SNEGSKA (reference sequence). The CDR3 is 11 amino acids. DNA of the CDR3: TGCAGTGCTCGAACGGCTTATGGCTACACCTTC. It codes for CSARTAYGYTF.

The chain links TRBV7-9 to TRBJ1-6; D not certain. The CDR3 extends over 12 amino acids. Per the germline V gene, CDR1 is SEHNR and CDR2 is FQNEAQ (reference sequence). The V end lost 1 base, the J end lost 10 bases, and 5 bases lay between the germline ends. In DNA, the CDR3 is TGTGCCAGCAGCTTAGGGGAGTCACCCCTCCACTTT. Its translation is CASSLGESPLHF.

The V and J genes are TRBV2 and TRBJ1-1; tentative D call: TRBD1 (5 bases). V dropped 4 bases and J dropped 5 bases, with 17 bases sitting between them. The germline V gene has CDR1 SNHLY and CDR2 FYNNEI. The CDR3 consists of 15 residues. The CDR3 is CASSVKFSGNTEAFF. The CDR3 nucleotides read TGTGCCAGCAGTGTCAAATTCTCAGGGAATACTGAAGCTTTCTTT.